This T cell receptor (beta chain) was obtained from a study of T cell repertoires in cytomegalovirus infection. Across the whole study: Both a matching HLA type and CMV infection were indicated by public TCR beta signatures.

This clonotype was seen more than once but under ten times. Its target is not known. Each CDR3 protein is one row after TCRdb ran MiXCR on the reads. The table lists around 900,000 distinct CDR3 sequences, around 30% of them singletons. The material was cultured CD8+ T cells from PBMCs, obtained from culture after CMV antigen stimulation. The sequence was obtained from a human donor in good health (CMV status not recorded). Some clones in this sample may be carry-over from other donors' samples.

CDR3 in DNA: TGTGCCAGCAGCTTACAAAACAGCCAGCAGTTCTTC. This encodes CASSLQNSQQFF. The genes are TRBV7-9 and TRBJ2-1, with D unclear. CDR1 is SEHNR, CDR2 FQNEAQ, per germline (reference sequence). V lost 2 bases and J 11 bases, leaving 10 bases between the germline ends. The CDR3 contains 12 residues. The variable domain in full, with the rest retrieved from reference TRBV7-9 and TRBJ2-1, is DTGVSQNPRHKITKRGQNVTFRCDPISEHNRLYWYRQTLGQGPEFLTYFQNEAQLEKSRLLSDRFSAERPKGSFSTLEIQRTEQGDSAMYLCASSLQNSQQFFGPGTRLTVL.